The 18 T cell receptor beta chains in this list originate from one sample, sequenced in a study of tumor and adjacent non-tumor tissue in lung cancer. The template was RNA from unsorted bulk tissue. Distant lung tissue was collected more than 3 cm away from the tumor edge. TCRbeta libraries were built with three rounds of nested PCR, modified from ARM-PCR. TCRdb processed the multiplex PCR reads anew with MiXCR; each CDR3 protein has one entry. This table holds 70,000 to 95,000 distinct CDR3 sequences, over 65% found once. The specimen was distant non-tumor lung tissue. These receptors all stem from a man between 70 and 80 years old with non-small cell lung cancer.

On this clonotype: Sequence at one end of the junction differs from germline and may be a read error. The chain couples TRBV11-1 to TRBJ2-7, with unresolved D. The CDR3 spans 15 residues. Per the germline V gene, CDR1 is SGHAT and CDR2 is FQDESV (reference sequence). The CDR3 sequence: CTSSLEASISYEKYF. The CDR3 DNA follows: TGTACCAGCAGCTTAGAAGCTTCCATCTCCTACGAGAAGTACTTC.

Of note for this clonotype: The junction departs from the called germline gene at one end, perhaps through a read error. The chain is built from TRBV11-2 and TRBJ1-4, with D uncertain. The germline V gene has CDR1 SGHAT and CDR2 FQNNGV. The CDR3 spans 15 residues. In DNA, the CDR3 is TGTGCCAGGAGCTTAGATACAGAGCGTAATGAAAAACTGTTTTTT. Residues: CARSLDTERNEKLFF.

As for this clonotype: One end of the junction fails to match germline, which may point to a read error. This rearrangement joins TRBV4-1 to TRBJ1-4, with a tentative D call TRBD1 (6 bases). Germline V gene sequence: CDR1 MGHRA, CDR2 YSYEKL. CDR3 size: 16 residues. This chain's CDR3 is CASSQIRGQGNEKLYF. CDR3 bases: TGCGCCAGCAGCCAGATACGGGGACAAGGGAACGAAAAACTGTATTTT.

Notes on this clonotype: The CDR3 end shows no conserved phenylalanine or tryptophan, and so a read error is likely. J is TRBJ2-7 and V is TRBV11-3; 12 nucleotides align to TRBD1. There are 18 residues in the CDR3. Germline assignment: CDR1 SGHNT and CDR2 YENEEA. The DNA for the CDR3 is TGTGCTAGCAGTTTAGCGGGGACAGGGGGCTATACGACCTACGAGCAGTACCTC. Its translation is CASSLAGTGGYTTYEQYL.

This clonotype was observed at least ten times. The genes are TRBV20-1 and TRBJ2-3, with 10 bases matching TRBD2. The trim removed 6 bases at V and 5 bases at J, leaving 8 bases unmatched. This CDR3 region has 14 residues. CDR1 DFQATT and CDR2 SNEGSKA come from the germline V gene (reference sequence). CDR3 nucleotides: TGCAGTGCCGCAGTAGCGGGAGGCAAAGATACGCAGTATTTT. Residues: CSAAVAGGKDTQYF.

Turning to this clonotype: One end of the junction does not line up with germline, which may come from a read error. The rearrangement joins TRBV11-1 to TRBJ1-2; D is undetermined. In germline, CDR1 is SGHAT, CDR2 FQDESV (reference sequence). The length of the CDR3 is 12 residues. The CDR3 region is CDSSLYRYEYKF. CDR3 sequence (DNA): TGTGACAGCAGCTTATACAGATATGAATACAAGTTC.

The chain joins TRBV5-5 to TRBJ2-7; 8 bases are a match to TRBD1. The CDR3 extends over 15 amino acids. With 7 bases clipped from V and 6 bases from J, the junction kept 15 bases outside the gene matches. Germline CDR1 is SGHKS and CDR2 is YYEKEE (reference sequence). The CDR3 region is CASCTDRDTVPEQYF. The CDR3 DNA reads TGTGCCAGCTGCACGGACAGGGACACAGTCCCCGAGCAGTACTTC.

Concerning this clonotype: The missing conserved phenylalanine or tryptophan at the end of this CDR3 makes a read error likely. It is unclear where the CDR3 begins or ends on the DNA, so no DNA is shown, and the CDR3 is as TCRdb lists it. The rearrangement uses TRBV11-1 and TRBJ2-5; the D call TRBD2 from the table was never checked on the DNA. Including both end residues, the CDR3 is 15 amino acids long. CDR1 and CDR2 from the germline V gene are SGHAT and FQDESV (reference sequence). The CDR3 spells CTSSLPSGGQETQYV.

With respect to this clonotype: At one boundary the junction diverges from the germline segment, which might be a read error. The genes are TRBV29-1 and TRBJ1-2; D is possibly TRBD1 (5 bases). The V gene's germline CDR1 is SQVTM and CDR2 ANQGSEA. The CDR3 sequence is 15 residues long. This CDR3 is CSVEGSDSVNYGYSF. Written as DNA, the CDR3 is TGCAGCGTTGAAGGAAGTGACAGCGTTAATTATGGCTACAGCTTC.

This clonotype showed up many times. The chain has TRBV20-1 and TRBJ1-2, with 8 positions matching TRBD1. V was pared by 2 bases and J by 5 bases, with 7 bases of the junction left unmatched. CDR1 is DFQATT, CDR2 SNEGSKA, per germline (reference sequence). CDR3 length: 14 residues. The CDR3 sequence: CSARPGQELYGYTF. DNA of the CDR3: TGCAGTGCTAGACCGGGACAGGAACTTTATGGCTACACCTTC.

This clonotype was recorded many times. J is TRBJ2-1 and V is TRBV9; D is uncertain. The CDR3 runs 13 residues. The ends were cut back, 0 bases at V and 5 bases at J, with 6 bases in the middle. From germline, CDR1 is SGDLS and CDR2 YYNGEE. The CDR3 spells CASSVGVDNEQFF. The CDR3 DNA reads TGTGCCAGCAGCGTAGGGGTTGACAATGAGCAGTTCTTC.

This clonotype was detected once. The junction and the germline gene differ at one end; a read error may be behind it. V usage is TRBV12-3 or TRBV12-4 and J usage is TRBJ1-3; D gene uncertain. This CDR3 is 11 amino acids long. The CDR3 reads CTSRMGNTIYF. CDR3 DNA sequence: TGTACCAGCAGAATGGGCAACACCATATACTTT.

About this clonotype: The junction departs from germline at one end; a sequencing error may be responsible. This chain's CDR3 is CDSSLRFGRSTGNTIYF. The CDR3 DNA sequence: TGTGACAGCAGTTTAAGGTTTGGAAGATCTACCGGAAACACCATATATTTT. V and J are TRBV28 and TRBJ1-3, with D unresolved. The CDR3 totals 17 residues. Germline CDR1 MDHEN, CDR2 SYDVKM.

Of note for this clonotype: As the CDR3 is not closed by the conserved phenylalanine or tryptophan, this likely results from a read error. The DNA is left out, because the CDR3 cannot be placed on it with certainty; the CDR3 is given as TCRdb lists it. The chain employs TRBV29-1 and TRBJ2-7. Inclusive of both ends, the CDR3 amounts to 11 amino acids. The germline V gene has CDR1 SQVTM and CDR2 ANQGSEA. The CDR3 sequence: CSFRVGYERYI.

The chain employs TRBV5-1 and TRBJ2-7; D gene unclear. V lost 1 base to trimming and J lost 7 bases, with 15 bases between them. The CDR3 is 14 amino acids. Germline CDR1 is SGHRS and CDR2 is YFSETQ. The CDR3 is CASSLITRLGEQYF. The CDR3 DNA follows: TGCGCCAGCAGCTTGATAACGAGACTGGGGGAGCAGTACTTC.

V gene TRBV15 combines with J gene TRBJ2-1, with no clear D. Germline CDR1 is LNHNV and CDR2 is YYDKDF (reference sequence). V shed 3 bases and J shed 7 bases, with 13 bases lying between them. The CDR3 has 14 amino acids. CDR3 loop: CATSSGDLLNEQFF. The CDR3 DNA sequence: TGTGCCACCAGCAGTGGGGATTTATTGAATGAGCAGTTCTTC.

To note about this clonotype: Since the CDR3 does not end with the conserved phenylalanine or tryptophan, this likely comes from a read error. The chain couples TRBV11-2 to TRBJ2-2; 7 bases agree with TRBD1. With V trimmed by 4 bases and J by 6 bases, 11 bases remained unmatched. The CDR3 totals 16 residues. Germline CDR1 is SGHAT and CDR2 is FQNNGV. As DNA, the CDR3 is TGTGCCAGCAGCTCAGTTGGCACAGGGGTTGCCGGGGAGCTGTTTTAT. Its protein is CASSSVGTGVAGELFY.

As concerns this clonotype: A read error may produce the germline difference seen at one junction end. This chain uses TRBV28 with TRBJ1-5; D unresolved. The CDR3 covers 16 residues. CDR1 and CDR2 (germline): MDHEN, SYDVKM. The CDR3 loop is CASSPTVRRVNQHQHF. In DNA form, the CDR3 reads TGTGCCAGCAGCCCCACCGTTCGGAGGGTCAATCAGCACCAGCATTTT.